Described below is a single T cell receptor beta chain sequence and its context. The V end lost 0 bases, the J end lost 4 bases, and 10 bases lay between the germline ends. CDR1 and CDR2 from the germline V gene are GTSNPN and SVGIG (reference sequence). The length of the CDR3 is 13 residues. The 5'RACE method, run with constant-segment primers, produced TCR alpha and TCR beta cDNA libraries (carrying sample barcodes and UMIs). TCRdb independently ran MiXCR on the 5' RACE reads; one entry per CDR3 protein. The sample has a few hundred thousand distinct CDR3 sequences, roughly 27% seen once; the top ten hold 11%. These data originate in a study of T-cell memory formation after mild COVID-19.

The chain couples TRBV30 to TRBJ2-7; tentatively, D is TRBD1 (5 bases). The TCR sequence derives from an adult woman who had mild COVID-19 (a few samples of this study predate the infection). Cell type and time point are not known. Sequenced input: PBMCs or a T cell subset sorted from them (not recorded which). The CDR3 DNA sequence: TGTGCCTGGAGTGTATCAGGGCAGTACGAGCAGTACTTC. It translates to CAWSVSGQYEQYF.